The 6 T cell receptor beta chains below come from one sample, sequenced in a study of cytomegalovirus exposure and HLA in healthy donors. Primers included in the PCR were 60 Vbeta and 13 Jbeta primers. Clones were sequenced by immunoSEQ multiplex PCR, and TCRdb holds only the in-frame ones, with some missing. The table lists a few hundred thousand clones, 85% to 90% of them singletons. Source material: PBMCs. The receptors were sampled from a woman aged 18-35 years in good health and CMV-seronegative.

This clone has only a few counts. This chain joins TRBV19 and TRBJ1-1; D is unclear. Trimming removed 10 bases from V and 4 bases from J, with 16 bases in between. This CDR3 region has 13 residues. CDR1 and CDR2 from the germline V gene are LNHDA and SQIVND (reference sequence). The CDR3 nucleotides read TGTGCCACTAGAAACGGGATTTTCACTGAAGCTTTCTTT. The encoded protein is CATRNGIFTEAFF.

The V gene is TRBV30, the J gene TRBJ2-1; 7 positions match TRBD2. V lost 8 bases to trimming and J lost 10 bases; unmatched junction nucleotides: 11. Germline V CDR1 and CDR2: GTSNPN, SVGIG (reference sequence). This CDR3 has 12 residues. CDR3 in amino acids: CASRIWRGEQFF. For the CDR3, the DNA is TGTGCCAGTCGAATCTGGCGGGGGGAGCAGTTCTTC.

As DNA, the CDR3 is TGTGCCAGCACCAGGGGTTCAACTAATGAAAAACTGTTTTTT. Translating gives CASTRGSTNEKLFF. The rearrangement uses TRBV6-1 and TRBJ1-4, with D maybe TRBD1 (6 bases). Trimming removed 7 bases at V and 0 bases at J, with 9 bases between. The germline V gene has CDR1 MNHNS and CDR2 SASEGT. The CDR3 totals 14 residues.

V usage is TRBV19 and J usage is TRBJ2-7; 9 bases align to TRBD1. CDR1 LNHDA and CDR2 SQIVND come from the germline V gene (reference sequence). The V segment lost 5 bases and the J segment 1 base; nucleotides outside the gene matches: 9. CDR3 length: 16 amino acids. The CDR3 is CASSDYIGQGSYEQYF. CDR3 DNA: TGTGCCAGTAGTGATTATATTGGACAGGGGTCCTACGAGCAGTACTTC.

The V and J genes are TRBV7-2 and TRBJ1-1; D unresolved. Per the germline V gene, CDR1 is SGHTA and CDR2 is FQGNSA. This CDR3 is 14 amino acids long. Deletions cut 1 base from V and 5 bases from J, with 11 bases between. Here the CDR3 DNA reads TGTGCCAGCAGCTTAGATGGAGGTCGTACTGAAGCTTTCTTT. Residues: CASSLDGGRTEAFF.

V is TRBV2 and J is TRBJ2-3, with a tentative D call TRBD2 (6 bases). The CDR3 spans 15 residues. Germline V gene sequence: CDR1 SNHLY, CDR2 FYNNEI. V was clipped by 6 bases and J by 7 bases, with 20 bases between them. The CDR3 nucleotides read TGTGCCAGCAGGGCGGGGACTTCCTTCGTTAATACGCAGTATTTT. This codes for CASRAGTSFVNTQYF.